This T cell receptor (beta chain) is drawn from a study of T cell responses to AZD1222 COVID-19 vaccine (dated by TCRdb to the early 2020s). Broadly, across the study: A total of under 250 trial participants underwent TCR sequencing, of whom more than 200 had received two doses of AZD1222 and about 26 had received two doses of the MenACWY control vaccine. Enrollment into the trials was organized by age into subgroups of 18-55, 56-69 and 70-plus years, and those subgroups contained approximately 160, 26 and 62 TCR-sequenced participants, respectively.

The sample's time point, from its label and the paper: about 28 days (+/-7) after the second vaccine dose. In light of the paper, this sample's treatment or condition label describes: meningococcal conjugate vaccine given as trial control. Vaccinee samples came from UK trials COV001 and COV002, including a single-blind randomized controlled phase 2/3 trial of AZD1222 (ChAdOx1 nCoV-19) in healthy adults. For TCRbeta chain sequencing, PBMC samples from trial participants were taken at day 0 and at day 28 after the second dose. The germline V end is reduced by 2 bases and the J end by 4 bases; junction bases left unmatched: 6. Inclusive of the bounding cysteine and phenylalanine, the CDR3 is 15 residues long. Only the CDR3 DNA is retained, 45 bases long and in frame from the first base. The germline V gene provides CDR1 SGHTA and CDR2 FQGNSA. The investigation overall reported the following: Reportedly, almost half of the unique spike-specific TCRs recognized epitopes lying outside the regions that are mutated in the B.1.351 and B.1.1.7 variants. Participants were mostly white British and included more females than males, and it was suggested by the authors that clonal diversity may have been underestimated. Spike-specific TCR breadth and depth rose significantly after two AZD1222 doses compared with day 0 and with MenACWY recipients. The 56-69-year group was small, and its depth increase did not reach significance, likely because of low power. Conclusions about previously exposed vaccinees are limited because only six or seven AZD1222 recipients were SARS-CoV-2 seropositive at baseline. CD4 TCRs associated with the vaccine covered the entire spike protein, and the dominant responses were in regions 160-218 and 743-854. Because no samples from the day 14 peak response were available, repertoires could be characterized only after the peak T cell response.

The CDR3 regions of human TCRbeta chains were analyzed by immunosequencing. The study's processing was this. Repertoire TCRs were matched against a reference library of SARS-CoV-2-specific TCRs generated with the MIRA antigen-specificity platform. Breadth was defined as the fraction of unique TCRs that were SARS-CoV-2-associated, and depth was defined as the fraction of total T cells that were SARS-CoV-2-associated. Using the MIRA data, each spike-specific TCR was mapped to the spike region that the TCR reacts to and placed in a CD4 or CD8 class. Log10-transformed breadth and depth values were compared by one-way ANOVA with Sidak's multiple comparisons tests. TCRdb took over this immuneACCESS table, retaining in-frame rearrangements with V and J assigned. Such tables are incomplete; in checked studies, under half of the missing clones stem from an unresolved V gene, and the remainder is unexplained. V and J calls and clone size follow that table, whereas D and trimming were derived from the DNA. The sample table shows about 75,000 clones, and about 87% are seen once. The top ten clonotypes cover 10% of the sample.

On this clone: The antigen it binds to is not known. Per-nucleotide qualities are absent, and no much larger clonotype sits a single base away.

Rearrangement joined TRBV7-2 to TRBJ2-5; the central 8 bases match TRBD2. The sequence was collected from an adult who received the MenACWY meningococcal vaccine as a control. Sample: peripheral blood, taken 28 days after the second dose of the MenACWY control vaccine. The CDR3 in this case is CASSLYGGAGETQYF. The DNA sequence is as follows: TGTGCCAGCAGCTTATACGGGGGGGCCGGAGAGACCCAGTACTTC.